Below, 18 T cell receptor beta chains from the same sample are listed, as sequenced in a study of T cell repertoires in cytomegalovirus infection. Their antigen targets remain unknown. In TCRdb, the reads were re-called with MiXCR into one record per CDR3 protein. Seen here are approximately 910,000 distinct CDR3 sequences, approximately 33% observed once, and the top ten hold roughly 13%. The sample consisted of cultured CD8+ T cells from PBMCs, taken from culture after CMV antigen stimulation. The receptors come from a human donor in good health (CMV status not recorded). Some clones in this sample may be carry-over from other donors' samples.

The chain employs TRBV15 and TRBJ2-2; tentative D call: TRBD1 (5 bases). The CDR3 sequence is 15 residues long. Germline V CDR1 and CDR2: LNHNV, YYDKDF (reference sequence). Trimming removed 1 base at V and 2 bases at J, with 8 bases between. The CDR3 spells CATSRAGSNTGELFF. The DNA of the CDR3 is TGTGCCACCAGCAGAGCAGGGTCCAACACCGGGGAGCTGTTTTTT.

The V and J genes are TRBV20-1 and TRBJ2-7; D is unclear. Trimming took 0 bases from V and 5 from J, leaving 8 bases between them. Per germline, CDR1 DFQATT and CDR2 SNEGSKA (reference sequence). The CDR3 is 12 residues long. In DNA form, the CDR3 reads TGCAGTGCTAGAGATAGTTGGAACGAGCAGTACTTC. Its protein is CSARDSWNEQYF.

This clonotype was detected a few times. The V and J genes are TRBV7-6 and TRBJ2-3; D may be TRBD1 (6 bases). CDR1 and CDR2 from the germline V gene are SGHVS and FNYEAQ. This CDR3 has 14 amino acids. The V end lost 0 bases, the J end lost 5 bases, and 9 bases lay between the germline ends. The CDR3 region is CASSLAPGVDTQYF. The DNA of the CDR3 is TGTGCCAGCAGCTTAGCACCAGGGGTAGATACGCAGTATTTT.

V gene TRBV5-4 combines with J gene TRBJ2-1, with 8 nucleotides matching TRBD2. This CDR3 contains 16 residues. The trim removed 0 bases at V and 8 bases at J, leaving 10 bases unmatched. The germline gives CDR1 SGHNT, CDR2 YYREEE (reference sequence). The CDR3 region is CASSLATGGGSDEQFF. CDR3 coding DNA: TGTGCCAGCAGCTTGGCCACGGGGGGGGGATCGGATGAGCAGTTCTTC.

This rearrangement joins TRBV7-8 to TRBJ2-7; D remains ambiguous. This CDR3 is 15 amino acids long. Germline assignment: CDR1 SGHVS and CDR2 FQNEAQ. V was pared by 5 bases and J by 0 bases, with 14 bases between. CDR3: CASSMRSQSSYEQYF. CDR3 DNA: TGTGCCAGCAGCATGAGATCTCAGAGCTCCTACGAGCAGTACTTC.

The chain employs TRBV7-6 and TRBJ2-1, with D possibly TRBD2 on 6 matching bases. CDR3 length equals 15 residues. Germline CDR1 is SGHVS and CDR2 is FNYEAQ. V lost 5 bases to trimming and J lost 10 bases, with 21 bases between them. This CDR3 reads CASSRGGGAAREQFF. The CDR3 DNA is TGTGCCAGCAGCCGGGGCGGCGGGGCCGCCAGAGAGCAGTTCTTC.

In its sample, this clonotype was seen many times. The chain combines TRBV7-8 with TRBJ2-7; D gene unclear. Per the germline V gene, CDR1 is SGHVS and CDR2 is FQNEAQ. The V end lost 1 base, the J end lost 7 bases, and 11 bases lay between the germline ends. The CDR3 has 13 amino acids. The CDR3: CASSLGASDEQYF. The CDR3 region has the DNA TGTGCCAGCAGCTTAGGGGCCTCGGATGAGCAGTACTTC.

This clonotype occurred many times. The chain is built from TRBV19 and TRBJ2-1; TRBD2 aligns across 10 bases. The J segment lost 6 bases and the V segment lost 2 bases, leaving 4 bases of the junction unmatched. The CDR3 sequence is 15 residues long. Germline loops: CDR1 LNHDA, CDR2 SQIVND (reference sequence). The CDR3 bases are TGTGCCAGTAGTATAAAAGCGGGGGGGCGCAATGAGCAGTTCTTC. Amino acids: CASSIKAGGRNEQFF.

This clonotype occurred many times. The J gene is TRBJ2-1, the V gene TRBV7-9, with 11 bases that match TRBD1. The CDR3 runs 16 residues. Germline V lookup: CDR1 SEHNR, CDR2 FQNEAQ (reference sequence). With V trimmed by 5 bases and J by 9 bases, 12 bases remained unmatched. The DNA for the CDR3 is TGTGCCAGCAGCGGAAGCCGGGACAGGGGGTATTTTGAGCAGTTCTTC. Protein product: CASSGSRDRGYFEQFF.

This clonotype showed up many times. The chain recombines TRBV7-9 with TRBJ2-2; maybe TRBD2 (6 bases). In germline, CDR1 is SEHNR, CDR2 FQNEAQ (reference sequence). Deletions cut 5 bases from V and 4 bases from J, with 17 bases between. The CDR3 has 16 residues. CDR3 in amino acids: CASSQGGSGGTGELFF. The CDR3 DNA follows: TGTGCCAGCAGCCAAGGTGGTAGCGGTGGCACCGGGGAGCTGTTTTTT.

This clonotype occurred a few times. The chain links TRBV5-1 to TRBJ2-2; D gene unclear. V lost 4 bases, J lost 9 bases, and 10 bases lay in between. Looked up from germline, CDR1 is SGHRS and CDR2 is YFSETQ. This CDR3 is 12 amino acids long. CDR3 coding DNA: TGCGCCAGCAGCCCTAACTCCCGGGAGCTGTTTTTT. It translates to CASSPNSRELFF.

This clonotype has just one count. J is TRBJ2-1 and V is TRBV27, with 14 bases that match TRBD2. The CDR3 runs to 21 residues. Germline CDR1 MNHEY, CDR2 SMNVEV (reference sequence). The ends lost 6 bases at V and 3 bases at J; junction bases unmatched: 19. CDR3 coding DNA: TGTGCCAGCAGGCCGGGCTCGACTAGCGGGGGGGTCTTCGCCTTCTACAATGAGCAGTTCTTC. As protein: CASRPGSTSGGVFAFYNEQFF.

This clonotype was seen more than once but under ten times. This chain connects TRBV3-1 to TRBJ2-1; 8 bases are a match to TRBD2. Germline trimming cut 2 bases from V and 8 bases from J; bases unmatched to any gene: 5. CDR3 length: 14 residues. The V gene's germline CDR1 is LGHDT and CDR2 YNNKEL (reference sequence). The CDR3 bases are TGTGCCAGCAGCCAACATTTGACTAGCGATGAGCAGTTCTTC. The encoded protein is CASSQHLTSDEQFF.

J is TRBJ2-6 and V is TRBV6-1; D is perhaps TRBD1 (5 bases). The V gene lost 5 bases and the J gene lost 1 base, with 9 bases spanning the gap. The germline V gene encodes CDR1 MNHNS and CDR2 SASEGT. The CDR3 is made up of 15 amino acids. CDR3 bases: TGTGCCAGCAGTCGACCAGGGTCTGGGGCCAACGTCCTGACTTTC. This codes for CASSRPGSGANVLTF.

At least ten counts were recorded for this clonotype. The chain joins TRBV6-2 or TRBV6-3 to TRBJ2-5, with unresolved D. The CDR3 covers 17 residues. Germline V gives CDR1 MNHEY, CDR2 SVGEGT. Between the trimmed V and J ends, which lost 0 bases and 0 bases, there was a span of 14 bases. The CDR3 DNA sequence: TGTGCCAGCAGTTACTCGAGTATCAGACGGTACCAAGAGACCCAGTACTTC. The encoded protein is CASSYSSIRRYQETQYF.

The chain carries TRBV12-3 or TRBV12-4 and TRBJ1-2; D remains ambiguous. The CDR3 runs 14 residues. V was trimmed by 7 bases and J by 8 bases, leaving 20 bases between them. DNA of the CDR3: TGTGCCAGCACCTCCCCAACGGGTGGTCGGGGCTACACCTTC. It encodes CASTSPTGGRGYTF.

In its sample, this clonotype was seen a few times. In DNA, the CDR3 is TGTGCCAGCAGTTTACGCCACCCCCGCGGGGACCCGCGGGGGGAGCAGAAAGAGACCCAGTACTTC. Its translation is CASSLRHPRGDPRGEQKETQYF. The chain employs TRBV27 and TRBJ2-5, with 8 bases that match TRBD2. The V gene's germline CDR1 is MNHEY and CDR2 SMNVEV (reference sequence). The CDR3 is made up of 22 amino acids. Losses at the gene ends were 2 bases for V and 3 bases for J; bases not matched to a gene: 26.

The rearrangement links TRBV11-2 to TRBJ1-4, with D uncertain. Germline V gives CDR1 SGHAT, CDR2 FQNNGV. The ends were cut back, 0 bases at V and 8 bases at J, with 16 bases in the middle. This CDR3 is 16 amino acids long. CDR3 nucleotides: TGTGCCAGCAGCTTAGATCGAGGAAGGTTGGAGGAAAAACTGTTTTTT. It specifies CASSLDRGRLEEKLFF. Using reference TRBV11-2 and TRBJ1-4 for the parts outside the CDR3, the full variable domain is EAGVAQSPRYKIIEKRQSVAFWCNPISGHATLYWYQQILGQGPKLLIQFQNNGVVDDSQLPKDRFSAERLKGVDSTLKIQPAKLEDSAVYLCASSLDRGRLEEKLFFGSGTQLSVL.